This T cell receptor (beta chain) originates from a study of spatial heterogeneity in lung cancer. The time point was: sample taken at primary tumor resection. Whole RNA from tumor, nontumor lung or frozen PBMC was sequenced unsorted. Samples came from about 72 TRACERx patients with untreated early-stage lung cancer. The CDR3 is 14 residues long. The V gene end was trimmed by 0 bases and the J gene end by 8 bases; junction bases not matched to a gene: 3. Germline V CDR1 and CDR2: ENHRY, SYGVKD. TCRdb processed the 5' RACE reads anew with MiXCR; each CDR3 protein has one entry. The repertoire holds about 11,000 distinct CDR3 sequences, with roughly 3.6% as singletons. This clonotype was seen repeatedly, ten times or more. Being off target in a library aimed at alpha chains, this beta chain has a size of little meaning.

The TCR comes from a female donor with early-stage non-small cell lung cancer. The V call is TRBV10-3, the J call TRBJ1-2, with 10 bases fitting TRBD1. The sample consisted of PBMCs, taken at surgery. In DNA, the CDR3 is TGTGCCATCAGTGAGTCGACAGGGGGCGAGGGCTACACCTTC. Its translation is CAISESTGGEGYTF.